This T cell receptor beta chain was captured in a study of regulatory T cells in long-lasting Graves disease. The germline gives CDR1 GTSNPN, CDR2 SVGIG (reference sequence). V lost 5 bases and J lost 7, with 11 bases in between. The CDR3 has 11 amino acids. As for time point: newly diagnosed GD, antithyroid drugs for less than 3 months. TCR sequences were obtained from RNA taken from PBMCs. Guidelines of the American Thyroid Association were used to diagnose Graves' disease. Construction of the TCR beta libraries employed iRepertoire HTBI primers in conjunction with Arm-PCR of CDR3 regions. TCRdb processed the multiplex PCR reads anew with MiXCR; each CDR3 protein has one entry. The sample includes roughly 500,000 distinct CDR3 sequences, roughly 14% seen only once; the top ten take about 10%. This clonotype was seen at least ten times. This sample also appeared in a second study, on T cells in Graves' hyperthyroidism and ophthalmopathy. As that study records: The study defined stable Graves' hyperthyroidism as no ophthalmopathy progression within 18 months. The study used the HTBI primer set for a first-round RT-PCR of the TCR CDR3.

The chain is built from TRBV30 and TRBJ1-1; D remains ambiguous. Material: peripheral blood mononuclear cells (PBMCs), obtained at new diagnosis, from a patient treated with antithyroid drugs. The source is a man aged 30-40 years with Graves disease. The CDR3 bases are TGTGCCTGGGGGAACAGATTTGAAGCTTTCTTT. This sequence encodes CAWGNRFEAFF.